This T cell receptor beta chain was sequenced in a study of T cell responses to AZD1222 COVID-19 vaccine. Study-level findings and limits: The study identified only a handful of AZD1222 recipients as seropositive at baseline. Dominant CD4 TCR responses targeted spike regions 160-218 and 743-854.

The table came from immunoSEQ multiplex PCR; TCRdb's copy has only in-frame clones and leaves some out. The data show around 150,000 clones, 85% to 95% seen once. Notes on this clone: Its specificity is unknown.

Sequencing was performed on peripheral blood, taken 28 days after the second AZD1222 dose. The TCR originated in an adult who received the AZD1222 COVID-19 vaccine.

The CDR3: CASSHRDSPTDTQYF. The CDR3, as DNA: TGTGCCAGCAGCCACCGGGACAGCCCCACAGATACGCAGTATTTT. The rearrangement joins TRBV11-2 to TRBJ2-3; 7 bases map to TRBD1. The ends lost 5 bases at V and 2 bases at J; junction bases unmatched: 7. The CDR3 is 15 amino acids. Per germline, CDR1 SGHAT and CDR2 FQNNGV. The whole variable domain, filled in from reference TRBV11-2 and TRBJ2-3, reads EAGVAQSPRYKIIEKRQSVAFWCNPISGHATLYWYQQILGQGPKLLIQFQNNGVVDDSQLPKDRFSAERLKGVDSTLKIQPAKLEDSAVYLCASSHRDSPTDTQYFGPGTRLTVL.